This T cell receptor beta chain was documented in a study of blood T cell repertoires in COVID-19. In the study overall: Acute and convalescent COVID-19 samples came from the United States, Italy and Spain. Sample material is recorded as cDNA or gDNA derived from T cells, B-cell-depleted T cells, or PBMCs.

Original methodology: Amplification with reference gene primers provided the estimates of nucleated cell counts. TCRdb keeps only in-frame clones here, not all; method: immunoSEQ multiplex PCR. D and trimming were read from the DNA, whereas the V and J calls and clone size are those reported in that table. The repertoire consists of just over 65,000 clones, with 80% to 90% occurring once and the leading ten covering about 8.1%. The CDR3 extends over 20 amino acids. The V and J ends lost 5 bases and 1 base, in that order; junction bases with no gene match: 17. Looked up from germline, CDR1 is MNHEY and CDR2 is SMNVEV (reference sequence).

Sequenced sample: peripheral blood. The chain uses TRBV27 and TRBJ2-4; TRBD1 agrees at 10 bases. This clonotype originated in a man between 25 and 39 years old with acute or convalescent COVID-19. In DNA, the CDR3 is TGTGCCAGCAGTGCAGAGGCGACAGGGGGCAGTCAGATGGCCAAAAACATTCAGTACTTC. This translates into CASSAEATGGSQMAKNIQYF.